The following is a TCR beta chain sequence with its context. Its antigen is unknown. TCRdb's copy holds only in-frame clones and misses some; the assay was immunoSEQ multiplex PCR. Counted here are tens of thousands of clones, just under 95% occurring once; the ten biggest clones make up over 15%. The CDR3 is made up of 16 amino acids. V shed 1 base and J 3 bases; nucleotides not matched to a gene: 6. CDR1 is LNHDA, CDR2 SQIVND, per germline (reference sequence). This specimen belongs to a study of human versus mouse CDR3 diversity and MHC coevolution. Whole-study findings and limits: Approximately 1.7 million TCR beta clonotypes were estimated for humans, the largest repertoire.

The TCR sequence derives from a person aged 55 to 70 in good health. This rearrangement joins TRBV19 to TRBJ2-7, with 10 positions matching TRBD2. Sequencing used naive CD4+ T cells from blood. Subset meaning: CD45RO-negative CD62L-positive naive CD4 T cells. The CDR3 here is CASSIARASGSYEQYF. The CDR3 region has the DNA TGTGCCAGTAGTATAGCCCGGGCTAGCGGGAGCTACGAGCAGTACTTC.